This TCR beta chain is drawn from a study of control samples from healthy donors and cancer patients. The CDR3 covers 17 residues. Trimming removed 3 bases from V and 5 bases from J; junction bases left unmatched: 10. Germline values: CDR1 SGHAT, CDR2 FQNNGV. This table comes from immunoSEQ multiplex PCR, and its TCRdb copy is limited to in-frame clones, with some not included. The sample has about 160,000 clones, approximately 94% seen once. This rearrangement joins TRBV11-2 to TRBJ2-3; TRBD2 aligns across 11 bases. The sequence derives from a man between 18 and 29 years old in good health. The sample taken for sequencing was blood. The CDR3 protein is CASSFIVSGGAIDTQYF. In DNA form, the CDR3 reads TGTGCCAGCAGCTTTATCGTTAGCGGGGGGGCAATAGATACGCAGTATTTT.